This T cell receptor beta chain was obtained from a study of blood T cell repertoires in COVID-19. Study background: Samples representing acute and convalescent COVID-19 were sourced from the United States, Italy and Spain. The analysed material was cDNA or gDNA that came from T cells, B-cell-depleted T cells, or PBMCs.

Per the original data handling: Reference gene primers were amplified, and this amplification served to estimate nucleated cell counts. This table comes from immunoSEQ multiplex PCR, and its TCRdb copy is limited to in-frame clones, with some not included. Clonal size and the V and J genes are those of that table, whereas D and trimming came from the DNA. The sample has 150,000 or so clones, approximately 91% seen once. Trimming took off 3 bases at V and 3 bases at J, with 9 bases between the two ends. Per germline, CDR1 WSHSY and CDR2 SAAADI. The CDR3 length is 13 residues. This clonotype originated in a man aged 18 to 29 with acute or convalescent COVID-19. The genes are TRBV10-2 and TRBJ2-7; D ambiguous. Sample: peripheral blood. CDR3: CASSDSANYEQYF. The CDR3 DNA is TGCGCCAGCAGTGACTCAGCGAACTACGAGCAGTACTTC.